This TCR beta chain was captured in a study of T cells in Graves' hyperthyroidism and ophthalmopathy. Study outcomes and limitations: Expanded thyroid clonotypes (above 0.001) were mostly also found in blood.

Authors of the study amplified TCR beta CDR3 regions from RNA transcripts. Researchers ran a first-round RT-PCR on the TCR CDR3 using the HTBI primer set. TCRdb redid the calling of the multiplex PCR reads with MiXCR, one entry per CDR3 protein. The profile shows 660,000 or so distinct CDR3 sequences, around 20% of them singletons. This clonotype was found many times. The antigen is undetermined. J gave up 1 base and V 5 bases, and 2 bases lay outside the gene matches. Germline V lookup: CDR1 MNHNS, CDR2 SASEGT. This CDR3 comprises 15 residues. The source material was blood. The source of this sequence is a man aged 25-40 years with Graves' ophthalmopathy. V gene TRBV6-1 combines with J gene TRBJ2-6; 7 nucleotides line up with TRBD1. CDR3 loop: CASSQTGSGANVLTF. CDR3 DNA sequence: TGTGCCAGCAGTCAGACAGGGTCTGGGGCCAACGTCCTGACTTTC.